This record looks at one T cell receptor (beta chain) sequence and its context. The antigen is undetermined. The sample comes from a study of T cell repertoires in cytomegalovirus infection. MiXCR, applied by TCRdb to the reads, yields one record per CDR3 protein. The data contain some 62,000 distinct CDR3 sequences, just over 20% of them singletons. The sequences come from CD8+ T cells from cultured PBMCs, collected from culture after CMV antigen stimulation. This TCR derives from a human donor in good health (CMV status not recorded). Some clones in this sample may be carry-over from other donors' samples.

The CDR3 protein is CASSQGRGLYTEAFF. In DNA, the CDR3 is TGCGCCAGCAGCCAAGGAAGAGGGTTATACACTGAAGCTTTCTTT. V gene TRBV4-1 combines with J gene TRBJ1-1; D gene unclear. The V end lost 1 base, the J end lost 3 bases, and 12 bases lay between the germline ends. The CDR3 loop spans 15 amino acids. Germline V gives CDR1 MGHRA, CDR2 YSYEKL.